The clone carrying this TCR beta chain was seen more than once but under ten times. Primers for the PCR totalled 60 Vbeta and 13 Jbeta. Clones were read by immunoSEQ multiplex PCR, and TCRdb kept only the in-frame ones, dropping some. This table has fewer than 150,000 clones, 75% to 90% appearing once. The sample is drawn from a study of cytomegalovirus exposure and HLA in healthy donors. The CDR3 is 12 amino acids. Germline CDR1 is LNHDA and CDR2 is SQIVND (reference sequence). Trimming took off 0 bases at V and 8 bases at J, with 7 bases between the two ends. Source material: PBMCs. This chain links TRBV19 with TRBJ1-1; no clear D gene. This receptor was taken from a female donor in good health and CMV-seropositive. CDR3 amino acids: CASSIESREAFF. The CDR3 nucleotides are TGTGCCAGTAGTATAGAGTCCAGGGAAGCTTTCTTT. Drawing the rest from reference TRBV19 and TRBJ1-1, the complete variable domain is DGGITQSPKYLFRKEGQNVTLSCEQNLNHDAMYWYRQDPGQGLRLIYYSQIVNDFQKGDIAEGYSVSREKKESFPLTVTSAQKNPTAFYLCASSIESREAFFGQGTRLTVV.